One T cell receptor (beta chain) is described in this entry. What it recognizes is unknown. V gave up 0 bases and J gave up 4 bases, with 7 bases separating them. Per germline, CDR1 SGHNT and CDR2 YYREEE (reference sequence). This CDR3 comprises 13 residues. These data are taken from a study of T cell responses to AZD1222 COVID-19 vaccine. The study, taken as a whole, reports: Across spike, vaccine-associated CD4 TCRs were found, dominant at 160-218 and 743-854. Baseline antibody screening turned up just a handful of seropositive AZD1222 recipients. Per reports, nearly half of all spike-specific TCRs target regions that are unmutated in variants. Spike-specific TCR breadth rose after two AZD1222 doses, and depth rose as well.

TCRdb's copy holds only in-frame clones and misses some; the assay was immunoSEQ multiplex PCR. The repertoire includes more than 95,000 clones, over 80% of them detected once, and around 5.8% sits in the top ten. This sample comprised peripheral blood, obtained on day 0 of AZD1222 vaccination. J is TRBJ2-5 and V is TRBV5-4, with TRBD2 as a possible D gene (5 bases). This TCR was sampled from an adult in good health. The CDR3 bases are TGTGCCAGCAGCTTGGTCGAGGGAGAGACCCAGTACTTC. Encoded protein: CASSLVEGETQYF.